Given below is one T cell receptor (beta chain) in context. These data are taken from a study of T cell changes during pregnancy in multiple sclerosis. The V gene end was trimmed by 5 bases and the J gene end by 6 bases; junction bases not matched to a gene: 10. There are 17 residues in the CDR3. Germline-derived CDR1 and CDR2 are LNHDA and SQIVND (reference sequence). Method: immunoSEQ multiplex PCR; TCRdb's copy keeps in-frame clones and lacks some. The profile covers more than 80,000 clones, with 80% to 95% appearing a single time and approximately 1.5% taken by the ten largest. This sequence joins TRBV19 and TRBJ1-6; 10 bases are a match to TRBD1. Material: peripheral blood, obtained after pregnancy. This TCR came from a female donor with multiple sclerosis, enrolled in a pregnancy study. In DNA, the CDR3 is TGTGCCAGTAGTTCGGGGCGGTGGACAGGGGGTAATTCACCCCTCCACTTT. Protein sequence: CASSSGRWTGGNSPLHF.